Below are 15 T cell receptor beta chains sequenced from a single sample in a study of monozygotic twins with cystic fibrosis. TCRdb's table, derived via immunoSEQ multiplex PCR, lists solely in-frame clones and lacks some. Altogether 20,000 to 25,000 clones are present, approximately 98% being singletons, with the ten largest covering about 0.16%. Sequencing used blood. These receptors were obtained from a girl under 18 with cystic fibrosis.

The V and J genes are TRBV6-6 and TRBJ1-2; TRBD1 might be the D (6 bases). Germline CDR1 reads MNHNY; CDR2 reads SVGAGI (reference sequence). The V and J ends lost 4 bases and 6 bases respectively, with 12 bases between them. CDR3 size: 13 residues. Written as DNA, the CDR3 is TGTGCCAGCAGTTTGGGGGGCACCAATGGCTACACCTTC. Amino acid sequence: CASSLGGTNGYTF.

The rearrangement joins TRBV6-1 to TRBJ1-5; D is ambiguous. Germline CDR1 MNHNS, CDR2 SASEGT. The CDR3 totals 14 residues. With 11 bases removed from V and 0 bases from J, the gap between germline ends came to 14 bases. This CDR3 is CAAYSSYSNQPQHF. The CDR3 region has the DNA TGTGCCGCATATTCATCCTATAGCAATCAGCCCCAGCATTTT.

Here the CDR3 DNA reads TGCGCCAGCAGCCCGGCTGGGCTAGCGGGGGCCGCGGGCACCGGGGAGCTGTTTTTT. It codes for CASSPAGLAGAAGTGELFF. The chain combines TRBV4-3 with TRBJ2-2; 10 bases are a match to TRBD2. CDR1 is LGHNA, CDR2 YSLEER, per germline. Germline trimming cut 4 bases from V and 4 bases from J; bases unmatched to any gene: 15. The CDR3 length is 19 residues.

This chain links TRBV5-1 with TRBJ2-3; maybe TRBD1 (6 bases). Trimming cost V 0 bases and J 4 bases, with 15 bases left between them. This CDR3 has 16 amino acids. Germline loops: CDR1 SGHRS, CDR2 YFSETQ. The CDR3 DNA is TGCGCCAGCAGCTTGGCCGGGACACAAGGGGCAGATACGCAGTATTTT. It translates to CASSLAGTQGADTQYF.

The J gene is TRBJ2-3, the V gene TRBV11-2; D call uncertain. V shed 6 bases and J shed 3 bases, with 7 bases lying between them. Germline-derived CDR1 and CDR2 are SGHAT and FQNNGV. The length of the CDR3 is 12 residues. The CDR3 is CASRYLTDTQYF. In DNA, the CDR3 is TGTGCCAGCAGATACCTGACAGATACGCAGTATTTT.

The gene calls are TRBV13 and TRBJ2-7; the D gene is possibly TRBD2 (6 bases). CDR3 size: 13 residues. Germline CDR1 reads PRHDT; CDR2 reads FYEKMQ (reference sequence). Trimming pared 0 bases from V and 5 bases from J, leaving 8 bases between. The CDR3: CASSLGRGNEQYF. CDR3 DNA sequence: TGTGCCAGCAGCTTAGGCCGGGGGAACGAGCAGTACTTC. The variable domain in full, completed from reference TRBV13 and TRBJ2-7, reads AAGVIQSPRHLIKEKRETATLKCYPIPRHDTVYWYQQGPGQDPQFLISFYEKMQSDKGSIPDRFSAQQFSDYHSELNMSSLELGDSALYFCASSLGRGNEQYFGPGTRLTVT.

The chain employs TRBV7-2 and TRBJ1-2, with D tentatively TRBD1 (5 bases). Per germline, CDR1 SGHTA and CDR2 FQGNSA. V shed 4 bases and J shed 8 bases, with 20 bases lying between them. This CDR3 has 15 residues. CDR3 amino acids: CASSSGGGSVYGYTF. In nucleotides, the CDR3 is TGTGCCAGCAGCTCCGGCGGGGGGTCGGTCTACGGCTACACCTTC.

The rearrangement joins TRBV19 to TRBJ1-1; the match to TRBD1 covers 8 bases. Losses at the gene ends were 3 bases for V and 8 bases for J; bases not matched to a gene: 5. Per germline, CDR1 LNHDA and CDR2 SQIVND (reference sequence). This CDR3 spans 13 amino acids. The CDR3 region has the DNA TGTGCCAGTAGTATCGGACAGGGTCCCGAAGCTTTCTTT. Amino acids: CASSIGQGPEAFF.

This chain uses TRBV11-2 with TRBJ2-5; D gene unclear. V was trimmed by 5 bases and J by 2 bases, leaving 15 bases between them. CDR1 SGHAT and CDR2 FQNNGV come from the germline V gene. The CDR3 consists of 15 residues. CDR3 nucleotides: TGTGCCAGCAGCCCCTCCCTGGAAGAACAAGAGACCCAGTACTTC. This gives the protein CASSPSLEEQETQYF. The entire variable domain, with the rest obtained from reference TRBV11-2 and TRBJ2-5, is as follows: EAGVAQSPRYKIIEKRQSVAFWCNPISGHATLYWYQQILGQGPKLLIQFQNNGVVDDSQLPKDRFSAERLKGVDSTLKIQPAKLEDSAVYLCASSPSLEEQETQYFGPGTRLLVL.

This chain uses TRBV9 with TRBJ2-1; unclear D gene. V was shortened by 4 bases and J by 7 bases, with 12 bases between the two germline ends. CDR3 size: 13 residues. CDR1 and CDR2 from the germline V gene are SGDLS and YYNGEE. The CDR3 DNA reads as TGTGCCAGCAGCCCTGGAGCGCGGAATGAGCAGTTCTTC. It is translated as CASSPGARNEQFF. Full variable domain (outside the CDR3, taken from reference TRBV9 and TRBJ2-1): DSGVTQTPKHLITATGQRVTLRCSPRSGDLSVYWYQQSLDQGLQFLIQYYNGEERAKGNILERFSAQQFPDLHSELNLSSLELGDSALYFCASSPGARNEQFFGPGTRLTVL.

The chain couples TRBV29-1 to TRBJ2-1; TRBD1 or TRBD2 may be the D gene (6 bases each). V lost 2 bases and J 5 bases, leaving 25 bases between the germline ends. This CDR3 region has 18 residues. Germline lookup yields CDR1 SQVTM and CDR2 ANQGSEA. The CDR3, as DNA: TGCAGCGTTGAAATCCGGAGAGGGAATAAGGGGGGACACAATGAGCAGTTCTTC. Its protein product is CSVEIRRGNKGGHNEQFF.

This clone is a singleton in its sample. The chain uses TRBV6-1 and TRBJ2-7; 11 bases map to TRBD2. With 7 bases clipped from V and 2 bases from J, the junction kept 7 bases outside the gene matches. The length of the CDR3 is 15 residues. The germline V gene has CDR1 MNHNS and CDR2 SASEGT. The CDR3 region is CASKIGTSGPYEQYF. The CDR3, as DNA: TGTGCCAGCAAAATCGGGACTAGCGGCCCCTACGAGCAGTACTTC.

CDR3 sequence: CASSALRGGEAFF. CDR3 coding DNA: TGTGCCAGCAGTGCCCTCAGGGGCGGGGAAGCTTTCTTT. The chain couples TRBV6-4 to TRBJ1-1, with D tentatively TRBD1 (6 bases). This CDR3 is built from 13 residues. Per germline, CDR1 MRHNA and CDR2 SNTAGT. V lost 4 bases and J lost 8, with 14 bases in between.

V usage is TRBV7-2 and J usage is TRBJ2-7; weak D call: TRBD2 (6 bases). This CDR3 contains 14 residues. CDR1 SGHTA and CDR2 FQGNSA come from the germline V gene. Trimming took off 2 bases at V and 6 bases at J, with 14 bases between the two ends. CDR3 in DNA: TGTGCCAGCAGCTTAATTGTAGGGAGGTCCGAGCAGTACTTC. This encodes CASSLIVGRSEQYF. The full variable domain, completed using reference TRBV7-2 and TRBJ2-7, is GAGVSQSPSNKVTEKGKDVELRCDPISGHTALYWYRQSLGQGLEFLIYFQGNSAPDKSGLPSDRFSAERTGGSVSTLTIQRTQQEDSAVYLCASSLIVGRSEQYFGPGTRLTVT.

The rearrangement links TRBV10-3 to TRBJ2-5; TRBD2 matches 13 bases. Germline CDR1 ENHRY, CDR2 SYGVKD. The V and J ends lost 5 bases and 4 bases, in that order; junction bases with no gene match: 7. This CDR3 has 16 residues. The CDR3: CAISPTSGRSIETQYF. The CDR3 coding sequence is TGTGCCATCAGTCCGACTAGCGGGAGGAGTATAGAGACCCAGTACTTC.